This T cell receptor beta chain is from a study of cytomegalovirus exposure and HLA in healthy donors. This PCR relied on a set of 60 Vbeta primers and 13 Jbeta primers. Measured with immunoSEQ multiplex PCR; TCRdb has only the in-frame clones, and not every one. The repertoire table contains around 210,000 clones. This clonotype was sampled from a woman aged 25 to 45 in good health and CMV-seropositive. Sequencing was done on a sample of PBMCs.

The CDR3 reads CAISDLLGPGELFF. The CDR3 DNA sequence: TGTGCCATCAGTGACCTACTAGGTCCCGGGGAGCTGTTTTTT. The genes are TRBV10-3 and TRBJ2-2, with TRBD2 as a possible D gene (5 bases). The V gene's germline CDR1 is ENHRY and CDR2 SYGVKD. V shed 3 bases and J shed 6 bases, with 11 bases lying between them. The CDR3 totals 14 residues.